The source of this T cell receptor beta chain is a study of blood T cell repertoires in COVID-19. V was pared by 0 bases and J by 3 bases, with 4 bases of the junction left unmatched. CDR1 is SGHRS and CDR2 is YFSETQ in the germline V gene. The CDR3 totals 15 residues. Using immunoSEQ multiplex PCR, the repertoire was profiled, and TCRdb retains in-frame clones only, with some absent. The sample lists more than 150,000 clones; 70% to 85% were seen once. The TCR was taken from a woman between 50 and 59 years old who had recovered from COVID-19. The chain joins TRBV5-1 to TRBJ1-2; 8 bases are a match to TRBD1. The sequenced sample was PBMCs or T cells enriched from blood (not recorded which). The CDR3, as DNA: TGCGCCAGCAGCTTGGACAGGGGGACCCACTATGGCTACACCTTC. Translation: CASSLDRGTHYGYTF.